One and the same sample provided the 23 T cell receptor beta chains below, sequenced in a study of shared clonotypes between healthy human individuals. In the naive CD8 group, cells lacked CD45RO and were positively selected for CCR7, so terminally differentiated effector memory CD45RA+ cells were left out. This table comes from immunoSEQ multiplex PCR, and its TCRdb copy is limited to in-frame clones, with some not included. The repertoire consists of roughly 810,000 clones, with just over 95% occurring once and the leading ten covering less than 0.25%. Sequencing was performed on naive CD8+ T cells sorted from blood. These receptors originate from a man aged 30 to 45 in good health.

V and J are TRBV27 and TRBJ2-2; D is ambiguous. The CDR3 spans 13 residues. CDR1 and CDR2 (germline): MNHEY, SMNVEV (reference sequence). The germline V and J ends were trimmed by 6 bases and 9 bases, with 14 bases remaining between them. CDR3 DNA: TGTGCCAGCAGGCCATCGGGTGGTTGGGAGCTGTTTTTT. It translates to CASRPSGGWELFF.

J is TRBJ2-7 and V is TRBV15, with 11 bases matching TRBD2. Trimming took 3 bases from V and 3 from J; bases not matched to a gene: 7. The germline V gene encodes CDR1 LNHNV and CDR2 YYDKDF (reference sequence). The CDR3 length is 16 residues. In DNA form, the CDR3 reads TGTGCCACCAGCAGTGGGGGACTAGCGGCGGGCTACGAGCAGTACTTC. This sequence encodes CATSSGGLAAGYEQYF. The full variable domain, with the rest looked up from reference TRBV15 and TRBJ2-7, is DAMVIQNPRYQVTQFGKPVTLSCSQTLNHNVMYWYQQKSSQAPKLLFHYYDKDFNNEADTPDNFQSRRPNTSFCFLDIRSPGLGDTAMYLCATSSGGLAAGYEQYFGPGTRLTVT.

V gene TRBV4-3 combines with J gene TRBJ2-3; 11 bases line up with TRBD2. This CDR3 region has 16 residues. With 0 bases clipped from V and 4 bases from J, the junction kept 3 bases outside the gene matches. Per the germline V gene, CDR1 is LGHNA and CDR2 is YSLEER. The CDR3 nucleotides are TGCGCCAGCAGCCAAGATCTGGGACTAGCGGCAGATACGCAGTATTTT. Translation gives CASSQDLGLAADTQYF.

CDR3 sequence reads: CASSEYSGVADTQYF. CDR3 in DNA: TGTGCCAGCAGTGAATATTCAGGGGTGGCAGATACGCAGTATTTT. The genes are TRBV25-1 and TRBJ2-3; possible D gene TRBD1, 6 bases. The CDR3 runs to 15 residues. The V gene lost 0 bases and the J gene lost 4 bases, with 11 bases spanning the gap. The germline V gene has CDR1 MGHDK and CDR2 SYGVNS.

The V gene is TRBV5-1, the J gene TRBJ2-1; 11 nucleotides align to TRBD2. Germline values: CDR1 SGHRS, CDR2 YFSETQ. Trimming removed 4 bases from V and 3 bases from J; junction bases left unmatched: 6. CDR3 length: 16 residues. CDR3 protein: CASSPGLAGGYNEQFF. The DNA of the CDR3 is TGCGCCAGCAGCCCTGGACTAGCGGGCGGCTACAATGAGCAGTTCTTC. Together with reference TRBV5-1 and TRBJ2-1, the CDR3 gives the full variable domain: KAGVTQTPRYLIKTRGQQVTLSCSPISGHRSVSWYQQTPGQGLQFLFEYFSETQRNKGNFPGRFSGRQFSNSRSEMNVSTLELGDSALYLCASSPGLAGGYNEQFFGPGTRLTVL.

CDR3 coding DNA: TGTGCCAGCAGCAAAACCGAATACAGCTACGAGCAGTACTTC. Residues: CASSKTEYSYEQYF. V usage is TRBV27 and J usage is TRBJ2-7; D is unresolved. V gave up 6 bases and J gave up 3 bases, with 15 bases separating them. CDR3 size: 14 residues. CDR1 and CDR2 (germline): MNHEY, SMNVEV (reference sequence).

The chain joins TRBV27 to TRBJ2-5; no clear D gene. The CDR3 runs 14 residues. Germline loops: CDR1 MNHEY, CDR2 SMNVEV (reference sequence). The V and J ends lost 5 bases and 2 bases respectively, with 12 bases between them. CDR3 sequence (DNA): TGTGCCAGCAGTACCCGGGCCCGGCAAGAGACCCAGTACTTC. This encodes CASSTRARQETQYF.

The rearrangement joins TRBV7-9 to TRBJ2-3, with TRBD2 matching 7 bases. V gave up 4 bases and J gave up 0 bases; unmatched junction bases: 4. The germline gives CDR1 SEHNR, CDR2 FQNEAQ (reference sequence). The CDR3 is 15 residues long. For the CDR3, the DNA is TGTGCCAGCAGCTCAGCGGGATCTAGCACAGATACGCAGTATTTT. Its protein is CASSSAGSSTDTQYF.

The rearrangement joins TRBV7-8 to TRBJ2-7, with TRBD1 as a possible D gene (6 bases). Trimming cost V 4 bases and J 2 bases, with 18 bases left between them. Germline loops: CDR1 SGHVS, CDR2 FQNEAQ. There are 16 residues in the CDR3. CDR3 region: CASSSEGSGAPYEQYF. In DNA form, the CDR3 reads TGTGCCAGCAGCTCCGAGGGGTCAGGGGCCCCCTACGAGCAGTACTTC.

Points on this clone: Other DNA sequences within the sample encode an identical CDR3. The rearrangement links TRBV9 to TRBJ2-7, with D perhaps TRBD2 (5 bases). The germline V gene encodes CDR1 SGDLS and CDR2 YYNGEE. With 4 bases removed from V and 4 bases from J, the gap between germline ends came to 9 bases. This CDR3 contains 12 residues. DNA for the CDR3: TGTGCCAGCAGCCCCTCGGGGTACGAGCAGTACTTC. Translation gives CASSPSGYEQYF.

The rearrangement joins TRBV4-3 to TRBJ2-3; 9 bases map to TRBD1. Per germline, CDR1 LGHNA and CDR2 YSLEER. There are 15 residues in the CDR3. J gave up 6 bases and V 1 base, and 5 bases lay outside the gene matches. The CDR3 DNA sequence: TGCGCCAGCAGCCAAGGGACAGGGGTTGGGGATACGCAGTATTTT. Translating it yields CASSQGTGVGDTQYF.

The gene calls are TRBV27 and TRBJ2-7; D call uncertain. The CDR3 has 15 residues. The V gene lost 2 bases and the J gene lost 5 bases, with 16 bases spanning the gap. Germline CDR1 is MNHEY and CDR2 is SMNVEV (reference sequence). The CDR3 spells CASSLDGPSVDEQYF. The CDR3 nucleotides read TGTGCCAGCAGTTTAGACGGCCCTTCCGTGGACGAGCAGTACTTC.

The chain uses TRBV5-4 and TRBJ2-1, with TRBD2 matching over 7 bases. V was pared by 10 bases and J by 4 bases, with 5 bases of the junction left unmatched. Germline values: CDR1 SGHNT, CDR2 YYREEE (reference sequence). The CDR3 is 12 residues long. The CDR3 bases are TGTGCCGTAGGGGACTATTACAATGAGCAGTTCTTC. Protein: CAVGDYYNEQFF.

V is TRBV9 and J is TRBJ2-5, with a possible D match to TRBD1 (6 bases). Germline-derived CDR1 and CDR2 are SGDLS and YYNGEE. There are 15 residues in the CDR3. Trimming removed 0 bases from V and 4 bases from J, with 13 bases in between. CDR3 nucleotides: TGTGCCAGCAGCGTAGACCCTAGGGGGATAGAGACCCAGTACTTC. It yields the protein CASSVDPRGIETQYF.

This clone has just a few counts. The chain has TRBV2 and TRBJ2-7; TRBD2 matches 14 bases. V lost 7 bases and J lost 2; bases outside the gene matches: 13. The CDR3 loop spans 18 amino acids. The V gene's germline CDR1 is SNHLY and CDR2 FYNNEI. As DNA, the CDR3 is TGTGCCAGCACCTTGGGGACTAGCGGGAGAAAATCCCCCTACGAGCAGTACTTC. It encodes CASTLGTSGRKSPYEQYF. The full variable domain, with the rest looked up from reference TRBV2 and TRBJ2-7, is EPEVTQTPSHQVTQMGQEVILRCVPISNHLYFYWYRQILGQKVEFLVSFYNNEISEKSEIFDDQFSVERPDGSNFTLKIRSTKLEDSAMYFCASTLGTSGRKSPYEQYFGPGTRLTVT.

CDR3: CASSRDRGPTGELFF. CDR3 bases: TGCGCCAGCAGTCGGGACAGGGGGCCCACCGGGGAGCTGTTTTTT. The chain couples TRBV5-1 to TRBJ2-2; the match to TRBD1 covers 12 bases. The CDR3 runs to 15 residues. CDR1 is SGHRS, CDR2 YFSETQ, per germline. Germline trimming cut 5 bases from V and 4 bases from J; bases unmatched to any gene: 3.

The genes are TRBV7-2 and TRBJ1-1, with 8 bases lining up with TRBD1. CDR3 length: 15 amino acids. Per germline, CDR1 SGHTA and CDR2 FQGNSA. The V segment lost 3 bases and the J segment 6 bases; nucleotides outside the gene matches: 9. The CDR3 bases are TGTGCCAGCAGCTTTTACAGGGGGTTTGGCGCTGAAGCTTTCTTT. Its translation: CASSFYRGFGAEAFF.

As regards this clone: The junction departs from germline at one end; a sequencing error may be responsible. The J gene is TRBJ2-1, the V gene TRBV5-4; TRBD1 aligns across 8 bases. This CDR3 has 16 amino acids. CDR1 SGHNT and CDR2 YYREEE come from the germline V gene (reference sequence). The CDR3 loop reads CASSLEAGGSHNEQFF. CDR3 nucleotides: TGTGCCAGCAGCTTGGAAGCAGGGGGCTCCCACAATGAGCAGTTCTTC.

The chain is built from TRBV28 and TRBJ2-5; the match to TRBD1 covers 7 bases. V lost 8 bases to trimming and J lost 2 bases; unmatched junction nucleotides: 11. Germline V gives CDR1 MDHEN, CDR2 SYDVKM. The CDR3 loop spans 15 amino acids. DNA of the CDR3: TGTGCCAGCGCAAGAGGACAGGAGCTACAAGAGACCCAGTACTTC. The encoded protein is CASARGQELQETQYF.

This chain joins TRBV30 and TRBJ2-2; D gene unclear. The CDR3 is made up of 13 amino acids. Trimming shortened V by 1 base and J by 5 bases, and 8 bases separated the two germline ends. Germline assignment: CDR1 GTSNPN and CDR2 SVGIG (reference sequence). The CDR3, as DNA: TGTGCCTGGAGTGAGGGATGGACCGGGGAGCTGTTTTTT. Translated, it gives CAWSEGWTGELFF. Looking up the rest from reference TRBV30 and TRBJ2-2 gives the full variable domain: SQTIHQWPATLVQPVGSPLSLECTVEGTSNPNLYWYRQAAGRGLQLLFYSVGIGQISSEVPQNLSASRPQDRQFILSSKKLLLSDSGFYLCAWSEGWTGELFFGEGSRLTVL.

This clone was seen just once. The V call is TRBV5-1, the J call TRBJ2-3, with a tentative D call TRBD1 (5 bases). V was cut by 1 base and J by 0 bases, with 9 bases left in between. CDR1 SGHRS and CDR2 YFSETQ come from the germline V gene. The CDR3 covers 15 residues. The CDR3 sequence: CASSLRTTSTDTQYF. CDR3 DNA: TGCGCCAGCAGCTTGAGGACAACTAGCACAGATACGCAGTATTTT.

V gene TRBV7-9 combines with J gene TRBJ1-1; no definite D call. CDR1 and CDR2 from the germline V gene are SEHNR and FQNEAQ (reference sequence). CDR3 length: 14 residues. The germline V and J ends were trimmed by 3 bases and 5 bases, with 13 bases remaining between them. In nucleotides, the CDR3 is TGTGCCAGCAGCTTGGTAACGCCAGGTACTGAAGCTTTCTTT. This codes for CASSLVTPGTEAFF.

The rearrangement links TRBV27 to TRBJ2-1, with TRBD2 matching 13 bases. Germline V gene sequence: CDR1 MNHEY, CDR2 SMNVEV (reference sequence). V lost 7 bases and J lost 5; bases outside the gene matches: 11. The CDR3 contains 17 residues. The CDR3 protein is CASTERTSGSPNNEQFF. The CDR3 DNA is TGTGCCAGCACCGAAAGGACTAGCGGGAGTCCCAACAATGAGCAGTTCTTC.